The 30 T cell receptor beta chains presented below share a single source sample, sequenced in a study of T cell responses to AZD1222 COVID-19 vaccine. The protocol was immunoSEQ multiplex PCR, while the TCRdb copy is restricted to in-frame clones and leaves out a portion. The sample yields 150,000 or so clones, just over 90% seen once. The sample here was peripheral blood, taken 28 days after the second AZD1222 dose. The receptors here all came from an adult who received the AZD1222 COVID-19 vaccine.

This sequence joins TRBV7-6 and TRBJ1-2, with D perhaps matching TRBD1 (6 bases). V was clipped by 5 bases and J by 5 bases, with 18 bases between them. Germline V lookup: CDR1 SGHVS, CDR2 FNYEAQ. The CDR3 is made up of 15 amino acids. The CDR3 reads CASSQSRGGIYGYTF. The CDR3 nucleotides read TGTGCCAGCAGCCAATCCAGGGGTGGGATATATGGCTACACCTTC.

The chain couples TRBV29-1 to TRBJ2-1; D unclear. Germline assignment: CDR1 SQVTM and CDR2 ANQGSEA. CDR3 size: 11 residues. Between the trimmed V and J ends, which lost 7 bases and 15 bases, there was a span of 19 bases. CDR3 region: CSGGESEIGFF. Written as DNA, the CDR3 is TGCAGCGGCGGCGAAAGCGAGATCGGGTTCTTC.

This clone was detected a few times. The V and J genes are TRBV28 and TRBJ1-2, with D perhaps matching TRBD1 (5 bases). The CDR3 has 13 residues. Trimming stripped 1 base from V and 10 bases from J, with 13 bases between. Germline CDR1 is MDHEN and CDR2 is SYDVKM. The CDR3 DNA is TGTGCCAGCAGTTTATTTGGGACGGGAGACTACACCTTC. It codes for CASSLFGTGDYTF.

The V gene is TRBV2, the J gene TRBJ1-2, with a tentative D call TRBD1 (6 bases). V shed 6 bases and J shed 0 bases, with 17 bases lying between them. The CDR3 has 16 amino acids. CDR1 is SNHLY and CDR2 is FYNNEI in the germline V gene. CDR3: CASSKGGRSANYGYTF. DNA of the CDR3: TGTGCCAGCAGCAAAGGGGGGCGGTCGGCTAACTATGGCTACACCTTC. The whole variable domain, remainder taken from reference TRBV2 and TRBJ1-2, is EPEVTQTPSHQVTQMGQEVILRCVPISNHLYFYWYRQILGQKVEFLVSFYNNEISEKSEIFDDQFSVERPDGSNFTLKIRSTKLEDSAMYFCASSKGGRSANYGYTFGSGTRLTVV.

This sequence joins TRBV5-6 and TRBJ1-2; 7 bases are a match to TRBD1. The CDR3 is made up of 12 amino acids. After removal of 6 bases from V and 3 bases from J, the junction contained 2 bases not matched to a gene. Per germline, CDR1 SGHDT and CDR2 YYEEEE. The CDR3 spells CASKGAYYGYTF. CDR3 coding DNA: TGTGCCAGCAAGGGGGCCTACTATGGCTACACCTTC.

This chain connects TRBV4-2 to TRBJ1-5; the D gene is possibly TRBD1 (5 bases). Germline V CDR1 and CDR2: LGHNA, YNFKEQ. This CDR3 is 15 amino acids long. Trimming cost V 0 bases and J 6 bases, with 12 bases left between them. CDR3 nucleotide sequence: TGTGCCAGCAGCCAAGATTCAGGGAGCGGTCAGCCCCAGCATTTT. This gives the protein CASSQDSGSGQPQHF.

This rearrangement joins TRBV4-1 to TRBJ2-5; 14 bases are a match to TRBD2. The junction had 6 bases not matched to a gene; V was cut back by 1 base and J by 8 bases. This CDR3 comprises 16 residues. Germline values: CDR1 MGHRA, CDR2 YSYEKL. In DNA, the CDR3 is TGCGCCAGCAGCCAAGCACCGGGACTAGCGGGGGACACCCAGTACTTC. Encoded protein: CASSQAPGLAGDTQYF.

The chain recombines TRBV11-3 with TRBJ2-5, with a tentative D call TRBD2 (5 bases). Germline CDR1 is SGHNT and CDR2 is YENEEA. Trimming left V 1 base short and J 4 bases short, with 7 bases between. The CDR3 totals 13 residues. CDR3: CASSLGLLETQYF. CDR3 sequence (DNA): TGTGCCAGCAGCTTAGGACTATTAGAGACCCAGTACTTC.

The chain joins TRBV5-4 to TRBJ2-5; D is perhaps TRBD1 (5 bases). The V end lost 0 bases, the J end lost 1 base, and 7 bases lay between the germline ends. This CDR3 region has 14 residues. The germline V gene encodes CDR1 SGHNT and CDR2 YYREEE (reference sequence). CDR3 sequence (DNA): TGTGCCAGCAGCTTGGCAGGGTCCCAAGAGACCCAGTACTTC. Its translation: CASSLAGSQETQYF.

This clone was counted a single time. CDR3: CASSLSGTGTDTQYF. DNA for the CDR3: TGCGCCAGCAGCTTATCCGGGACAGGCACAGATACGCAGTATTTT. The V and J genes are TRBV5-1 and TRBJ2-3, with 7 bases identical to TRBD1. The V gene's germline CDR1 is SGHRS and CDR2 YFSETQ. The ends lost 2 bases at V and 1 base at J; junction bases unmatched: 4. The CDR3 is 15 residues long.

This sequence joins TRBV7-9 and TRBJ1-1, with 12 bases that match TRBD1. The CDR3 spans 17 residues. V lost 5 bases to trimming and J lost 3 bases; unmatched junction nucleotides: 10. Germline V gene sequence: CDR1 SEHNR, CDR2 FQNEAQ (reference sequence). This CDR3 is CASSRRRDRGPDTEAFF. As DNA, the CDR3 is TGTGCCAGCAGCCGCCGGCGGGACAGGGGGCCGGACACTGAAGCTTTCTTT. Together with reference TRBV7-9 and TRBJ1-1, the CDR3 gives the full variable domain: DTGVSQNPRHKITKRGQNVTFRCDPISEHNRLYWYRQTLGQGPEFLTYFQNEAQLEKSRLLSDRFSAERPKGSFSTLEIQRTEQGDSAMYLCASSRRRDRGPDTEAFFGQGTRLTVV.

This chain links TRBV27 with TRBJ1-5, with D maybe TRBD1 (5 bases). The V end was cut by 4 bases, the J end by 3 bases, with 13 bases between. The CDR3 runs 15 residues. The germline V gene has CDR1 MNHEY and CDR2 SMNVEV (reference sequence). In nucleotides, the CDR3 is TGTGCCAGCAGTTCCCTGGGACGGTCCAATCAGCCCCAGCATTTT. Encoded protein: CASSSLGRSNQPQHF.

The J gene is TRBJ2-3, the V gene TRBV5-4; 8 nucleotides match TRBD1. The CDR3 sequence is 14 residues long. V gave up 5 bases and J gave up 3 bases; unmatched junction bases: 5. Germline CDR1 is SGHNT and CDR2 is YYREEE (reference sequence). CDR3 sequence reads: CASRPDRATDTQYF. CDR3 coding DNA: TGTGCCAGCAGACCGGACAGGGCTACAGATACGCAGTATTTT.

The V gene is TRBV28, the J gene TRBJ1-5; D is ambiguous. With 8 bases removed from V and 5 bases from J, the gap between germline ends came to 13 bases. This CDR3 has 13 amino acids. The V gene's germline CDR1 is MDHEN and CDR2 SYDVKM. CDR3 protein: CASAGPPYQPQHF. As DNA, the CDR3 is TGTGCCAGCGCGGGTCCTCCTTATCAGCCCCAGCATTTT.

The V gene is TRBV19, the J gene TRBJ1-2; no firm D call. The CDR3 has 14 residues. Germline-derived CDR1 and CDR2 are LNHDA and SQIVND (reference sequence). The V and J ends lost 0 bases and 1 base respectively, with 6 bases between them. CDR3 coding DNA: TGTGCCAGTAGTATAGAACGGGGTAACTATGGCTACACCTTC. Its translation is CASSIERGNYGYTF.

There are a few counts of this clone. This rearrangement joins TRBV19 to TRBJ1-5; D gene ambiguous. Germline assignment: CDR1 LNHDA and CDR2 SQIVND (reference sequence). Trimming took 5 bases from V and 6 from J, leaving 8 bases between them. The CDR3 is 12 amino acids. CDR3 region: CASSQVRQPQHF. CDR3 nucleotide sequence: TGTGCCAGTAGTCAAGTTCGTCAGCCCCAGCATTTT.

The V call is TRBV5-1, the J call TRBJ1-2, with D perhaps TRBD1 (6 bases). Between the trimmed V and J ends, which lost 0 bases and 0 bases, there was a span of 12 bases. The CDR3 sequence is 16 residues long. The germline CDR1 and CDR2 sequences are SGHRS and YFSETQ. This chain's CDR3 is CASSLGIGGTNYGYTF. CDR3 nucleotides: TGCGCCAGCAGCTTGGGTATAGGGGGGACTAACTATGGCTACACCTTC.

CDR3 coding DNA: TGTGCCAGCGGGGACAGGGGGAACACCGGGGAGCTGTTTTTT. Translation gives CASGDRGNTGELFF. The chain combines TRBV2 with TRBJ2-2; 10 positions match TRBD1. The CDR3 runs to 14 residues. CDR1 and CDR2 (germline): SNHLY, FYNNEI. V shed 8 bases, J shed 1 base, and the junction held 1 base outside the gene matches.

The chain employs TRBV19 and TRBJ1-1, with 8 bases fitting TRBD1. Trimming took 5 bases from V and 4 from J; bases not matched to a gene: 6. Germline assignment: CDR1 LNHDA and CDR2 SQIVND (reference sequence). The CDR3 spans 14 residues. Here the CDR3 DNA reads TGTGCCAGTAGTCGACAACAGGGGGGCACTGAAGCTTTCTTT. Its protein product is CASSRQQGGTEAFF.

The CDR3 spells CASRTILRQIEPLHF. For the CDR3, the DNA is TGTGCCAGCAGAACGATACTCCGACAGATCGAACCCCTCCACTTT. V and J are TRBV6-5 and TRBJ1-6, with D perhaps matching TRBD1 (5 bases). Trimming removed 6 bases from V and 12 bases from J, with 21 bases in between. The CDR3 has 15 residues. CDR1 and CDR2 from the germline V gene are MNHEY and SVGAGI.

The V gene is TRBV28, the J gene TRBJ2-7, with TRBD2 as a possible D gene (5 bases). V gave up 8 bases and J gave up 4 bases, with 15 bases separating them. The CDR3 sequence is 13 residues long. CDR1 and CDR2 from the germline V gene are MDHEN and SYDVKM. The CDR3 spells CASGRGVGYEQYF. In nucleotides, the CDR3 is TGTGCCAGCGGACGGGGTGTAGGGTACGAGCAGTACTTC.

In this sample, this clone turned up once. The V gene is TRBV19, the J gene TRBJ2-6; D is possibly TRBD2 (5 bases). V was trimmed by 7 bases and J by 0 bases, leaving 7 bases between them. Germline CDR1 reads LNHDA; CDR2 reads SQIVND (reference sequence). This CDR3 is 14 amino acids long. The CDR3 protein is CASNDYSGANVLTF. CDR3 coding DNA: TGTGCCAGTAATGACTACTCTGGGGCCAACGTCCTGACTTTC.

The CDR3 DNA follows: TGTGCCAGCAGCTTAGATCCTTTTTGGGACACTGAAGCTTTCTTT. This translates into CASSLDPFWDTEAFF. The rearrangement uses TRBV7-9 and TRBJ1-1; no clear D. Germline V lookup: CDR1 SEHNR, CDR2 FQNEAQ (reference sequence). V was cut by 1 base and J by 3 bases, with 12 bases left in between. This CDR3 is 15 amino acids long.

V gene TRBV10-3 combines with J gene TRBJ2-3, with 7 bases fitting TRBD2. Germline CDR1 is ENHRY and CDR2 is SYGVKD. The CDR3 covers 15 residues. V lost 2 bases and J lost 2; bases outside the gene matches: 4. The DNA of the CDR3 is TGTGCCATCAGTGAGCCTGGGACTATCACAGATACGCAGTATTTT. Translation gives CAISEPGTITDTQYF.

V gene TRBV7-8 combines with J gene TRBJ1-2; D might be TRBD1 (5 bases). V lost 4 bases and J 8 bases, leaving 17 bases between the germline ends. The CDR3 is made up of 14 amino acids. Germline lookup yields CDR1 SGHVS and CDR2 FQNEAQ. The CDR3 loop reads CASSSGGQGNGYTF. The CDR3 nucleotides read TGTGCCAGCAGCTCCGGAGGGCAGGGAAACGGCTACACCTTC. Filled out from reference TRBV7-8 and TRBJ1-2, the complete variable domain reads GAGVSQSPRYKVAKRGQDVALRCDPISGHVSLFWYQQALGQGPEFLTYFQNEAQLDKSGLPSDRFFAERPEGSVSTLKIQRTQQEDSAVYLCASSSGGQGNGYTFGSGTRLTVV.

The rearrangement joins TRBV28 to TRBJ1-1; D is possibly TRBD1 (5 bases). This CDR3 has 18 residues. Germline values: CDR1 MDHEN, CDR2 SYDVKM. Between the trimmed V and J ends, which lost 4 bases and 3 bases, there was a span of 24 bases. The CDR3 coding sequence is TGTGCCAGCAGTTCCCCCCGCGGGGTCCAGGGTTCTGACACTGAAGCTTTCTTT. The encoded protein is CASSSPRGVQGSDTEAFF.

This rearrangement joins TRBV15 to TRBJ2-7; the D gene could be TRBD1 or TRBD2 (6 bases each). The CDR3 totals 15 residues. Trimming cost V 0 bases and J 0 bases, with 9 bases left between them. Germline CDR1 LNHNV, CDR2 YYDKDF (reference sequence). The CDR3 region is CATSREGGSSYEQYF. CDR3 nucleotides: TGTGCCACCAGCAGAGAAGGGGGGAGCTCCTACGAGCAGTACTTC. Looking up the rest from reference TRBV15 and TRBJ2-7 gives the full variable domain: DAMVIQNPRYQVTQFGKPVTLSCSQTLNHNVMYWYQQKSSQAPKLLFHYYDKDFNNEADTPDNFQSRRPNTSFCFLDIRSPGLGDTAMYLCATSREGGSSYEQYFGPGTRLTVT.

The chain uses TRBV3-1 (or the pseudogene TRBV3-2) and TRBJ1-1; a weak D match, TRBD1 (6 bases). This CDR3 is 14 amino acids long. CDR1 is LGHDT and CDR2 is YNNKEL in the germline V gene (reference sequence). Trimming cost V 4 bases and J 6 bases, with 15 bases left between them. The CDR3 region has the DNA TGTGCCAGCAGCCCAGACGGGGGGGCGGCTGAAGCTTTCTTT. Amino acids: CASSPDGGAAEAFF.

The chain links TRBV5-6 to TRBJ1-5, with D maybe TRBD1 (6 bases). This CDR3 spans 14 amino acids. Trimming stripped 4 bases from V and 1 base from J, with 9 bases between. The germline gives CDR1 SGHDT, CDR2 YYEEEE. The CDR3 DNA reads TGTGCCAGCAGCCTAGGGGGAAGCAATCAGCCCCAGCATTTT. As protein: CASSLGGSNQPQHF.

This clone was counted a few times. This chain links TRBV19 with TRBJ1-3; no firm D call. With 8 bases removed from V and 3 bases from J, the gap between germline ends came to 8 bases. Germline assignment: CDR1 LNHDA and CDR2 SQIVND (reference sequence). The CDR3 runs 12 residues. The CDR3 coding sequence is TGTGCCAGTTCAAGGGTTGGAAACACCATATATTTT. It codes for CASSRVGNTIYF.